This T cell receptor beta chain was profiled in a study of T cell responses to AZD1222 COVID-19 vaccine. Study-wide findings and caveats: Donors were chiefly white British, with a greater number of females, and clonal diversity was perhaps underestimated. The breadth and depth of Spike-specific TCRs increased once two AZD1222 doses had been given.

Generated by immunoSEQ multiplex PCR, the TCRdb table keeps only in-frame clones and is missing some. The data contain roughly 200,000 clones, approximately 94% of them singletons. Concerning this clone itself: The antigen is unknown.

The V gene end was trimmed by 3 bases and the J gene end by 7 bases; junction bases not matched to a gene: 6. This CDR3 is 16 amino acids long. The V gene's germline CDR1 is MDHEN and CDR2 SYDVKM. The clonotype comes from an adult who received the MenACWY meningococcal vaccine as a control. Sequenced here: peripheral blood, sampled 28 days after the second dose of the MenACWY control vaccine. This chain connects TRBV28 to TRBJ1-6, with 10 bases matching TRBD1. CDR3 protein: CASSFEPGQGNSPLHF. CDR3 nucleotides: TGTGCCAGCAGTTTTGAACCGGGACAGGGGAATTCACCCCTCCACTTT.